This TCR beta chain emerged from a study of blood T cells in healthy people across ages. Study-level results: Strong correlation was found linking TCR beta diversity to naive T cell percentage.

A note on this clonotype: Its antigen is not known.

For the second PCR, which ran for about 7 to 11 cycles, a sample-barcoded 5' primer and a J-beta primer mix were used. Via MiXCR, TCRdb re-called the 5' RACE reads, giving one row per CDR3 protein. This sample has 2 million or so distinct CDR3 sequences, with 49% found just once. Germline values: CDR1 MNHEY, CDR2 SVGEGT. CDR3 length equals 15 residues. The V end was cut by 3 bases, the J end by 2 bases, with 13 bases between. What was sequenced was blood. The chain combines TRBV6-2 or TRBV6-3 with TRBJ1-2; D unresolved. This TCR came from a middle-aged woman in good health. The CDR3 spells CASSYRVIDNYGYTF. The CDR3 bases are TGTGCCAGCAGTTATAGGGTCATCGACAACTATGGCTACACCTTC.